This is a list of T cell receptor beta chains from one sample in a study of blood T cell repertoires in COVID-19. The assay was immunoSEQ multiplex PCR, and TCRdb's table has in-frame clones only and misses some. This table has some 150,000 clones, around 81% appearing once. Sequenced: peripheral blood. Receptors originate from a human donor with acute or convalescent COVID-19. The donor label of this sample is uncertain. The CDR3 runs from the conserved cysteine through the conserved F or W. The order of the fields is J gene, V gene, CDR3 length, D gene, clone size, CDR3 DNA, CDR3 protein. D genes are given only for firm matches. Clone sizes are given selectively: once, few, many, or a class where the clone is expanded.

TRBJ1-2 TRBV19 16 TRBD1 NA TGTGCCAGTAGTGCCAGCCAGGGGGTATTTCATTATGGCTACACCTTC CASSASQGVFHYGYTF
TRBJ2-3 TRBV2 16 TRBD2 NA TGTGCCAGCAGTTTTAAAGGGCGGGGGGGCACAGATACGCAGTATTTT CASSFKGRGGTDTQYF
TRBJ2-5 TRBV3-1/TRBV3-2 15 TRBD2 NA TGTGCCAGCAGCCAATTAGCGGGGGGGCAAGAGACCCAGTACTTC CASSQLAGGQETQYF
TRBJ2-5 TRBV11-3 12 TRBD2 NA TGTGCCAGCAGTCGGGGGGGCGAGACCCAGTACTTC CASSRGGETQYF
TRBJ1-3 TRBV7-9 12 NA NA TGTGCCAGCAGCCTAAACGGGAACACCATATATTTT CASSLNGNTIYF
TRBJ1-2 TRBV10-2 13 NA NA TGCGCCAGCAGTGAAGGGGTGGGGATTGGCTACACCTTC CASSEGVGIGYTF
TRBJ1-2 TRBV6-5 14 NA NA TGTGCCAGCAGTTACTCTTTCAGGGGTTATGGCTACACCTTC CASSYSFRGYGYTF
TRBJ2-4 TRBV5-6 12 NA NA TGTGCCAGCAGCTTAGGAGGTAACATTCAGTACTTC CASSLGGNIQYF
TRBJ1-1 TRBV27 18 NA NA TGTGCCAGCAGCCACCTGAGGGATCGTTGGGGGGGGAACACTGAAGCTTTCTTT CASSHLRDRWGGNTEAFF
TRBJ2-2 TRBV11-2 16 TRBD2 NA TGTGCCAGCAGCTCAAATCCACTAGCGGGGGGAGGGGAGCTGTTTTTT CASSSNPLAGGGELFF
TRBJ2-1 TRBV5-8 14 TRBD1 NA TGTGCCAGCAGCTTCCTGGGACAGAACAATGAGCAGTTCTTC CASSFLGQNNEQFF
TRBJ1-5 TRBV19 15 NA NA TGTGCCAGTAGTATAGGGCGGGTCCCATTGCAGCCCCAGCATTTT CASSIGRVPLQPQHF
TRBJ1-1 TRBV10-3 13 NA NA TGTGCCATCAGCGATGCTCAGGGGACTGAAGCTTTCTTT CAISDAQGTEAFF
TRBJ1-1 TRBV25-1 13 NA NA TGTGCCAGCAAAGAACAGATGAACACTGAAGCTTTCTTT CASKEQMNTEAFF
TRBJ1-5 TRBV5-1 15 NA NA TGCGCCAGCAGCCCGACGGGGGTCGGCAATCAGCCCCAGCATTTT CASSPTGVGNQPQHF
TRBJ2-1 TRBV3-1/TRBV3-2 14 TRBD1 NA TGTGCCAGCAGCCCCGGGACAGGGGACAATGAGCAGTTCTTC CASSPGTGDNEQFF
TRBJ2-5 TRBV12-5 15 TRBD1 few TGTGCTAGTGGCCTCGACAGGGTTAGTGGAGAGACCCAGTACTTC CASGLDRVSGETQYF
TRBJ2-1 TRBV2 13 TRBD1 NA TGTGCCACCGCGATTGACAGGGGCAATGAGCAGTTCTTC CATAIDRGNEQFF
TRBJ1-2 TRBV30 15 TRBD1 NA TGTGCCTGGAGTGTACAGGGGACCACTAACTATGGCTACACCTTC CAWSVQGTTNYGYTF
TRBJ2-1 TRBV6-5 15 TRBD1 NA TGTGCCAGCAGTTGGACAGGGATCTCCTACAATGAGCAGTTCTTC CASSWTGISYNEQFF
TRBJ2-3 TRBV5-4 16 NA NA TGTGCCAGCAGCGTGATAGGCGGGGGACAAGGAGATACGCAGTATTTT CASSVIGGGQGDTQYF
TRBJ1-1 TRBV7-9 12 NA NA TGTGCCATCCCAGGGGAGAACACTGAAGCTTTCTTT CAIPGENTEAFF
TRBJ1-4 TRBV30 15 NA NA TGTGCCTGGAGTCTAGAGGACAGCACAAATGAAAAACTGTTTTTT CAWSLEDSTNEKLFF
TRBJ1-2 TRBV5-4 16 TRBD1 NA TGTGCCAGCAGCCCTCCTGTCGACAGGGGGGGAAGTGGCTACACCTTC CASSPPVDRGGSGYTF
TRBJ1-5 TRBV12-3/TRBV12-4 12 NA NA TGTGCCAGCAGTTTAGGCGGTCAGCCCCAGCATTTT CASSLGGQPQHF
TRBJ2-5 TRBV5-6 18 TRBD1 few TGTGCCAGCAGCTATTCTCCAGGCAGACAGGGGGCTCCAGAGACCCAGTACTTC CASSYSPGRQGAPETQYF